Reported below is one T cell receptor beta chain. Its antigen is as yet unknown. The record originates from a study of T cell responses to AZD1222 COVID-19 vaccine. Study results and caveats: Spike was spanned by vaccine-associated CD4 TCRs, with dominance at 160-218 and 743-854. Elevations in Spike-specific TCR breadth and depth followed administration of two AZD1222 doses. Repertoire sampling was restricted to post-peak T cell response timepoints.

The assay was immunoSEQ multiplex PCR, and TCRdb's table has in-frame clones only and misses some. The sample yields roughly 100,000 clones, 90% to 95% seen once. V dropped 6 bases and J dropped 2 bases, with 4 bases sitting between them. The germline CDR1 and CDR2 sequences are MNHEY and SVGAGI. This CDR3 comprises 11 residues. The sequences come from peripheral blood, collected on day 0 of AZD1222 vaccination. This clonotype was obtained from an adult in good health. V usage is TRBV6-5 and J usage is TRBJ1-2; D remains unclear. CDR3 in amino acids: CASRLNYGYTF. In DNA form, the CDR3 reads TGTGCCAGCAGACTGAACTATGGCTACACCTTC.